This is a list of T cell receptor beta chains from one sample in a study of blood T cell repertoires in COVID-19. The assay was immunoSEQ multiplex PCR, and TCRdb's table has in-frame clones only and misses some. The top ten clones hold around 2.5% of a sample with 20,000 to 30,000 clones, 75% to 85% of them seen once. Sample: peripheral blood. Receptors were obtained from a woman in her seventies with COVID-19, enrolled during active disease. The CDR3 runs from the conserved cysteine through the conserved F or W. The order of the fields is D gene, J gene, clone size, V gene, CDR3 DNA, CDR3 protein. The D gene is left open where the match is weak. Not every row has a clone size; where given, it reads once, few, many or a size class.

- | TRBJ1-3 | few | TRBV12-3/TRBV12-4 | TGTGCCAGCAGTTTAAGGCGGGGAAACACCATATATTTT | CASSLRRGNTIYF
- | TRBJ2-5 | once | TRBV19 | TGTGCCAGTAGTATAGGGGAGGAGACCCAGTACTTC | CASSIGEETQYF
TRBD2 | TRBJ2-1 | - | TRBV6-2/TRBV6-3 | TGTGCCAGCAGTTACTTGCCAGCGGGAATTTCGGAAAGGCAGTTCTTC | CASSYLPAGISERQFF
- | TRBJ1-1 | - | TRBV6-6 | TGTGCCAGCAGTTACGGGCAGGGGAGTGGTGAAGCTTTCTTT | CASSYGQGSGEAFF
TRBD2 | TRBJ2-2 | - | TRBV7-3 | TGTGCCAGCAGCCCCCCGGGACTAGCGGGGGGAACCGGGGAGCTGTTTTTT | CASSPPGLAGGTGELFF
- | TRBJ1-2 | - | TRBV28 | TGTGCCAGCAGTCCTCGGGGCAGGGGATTAGGTGGCTACACCTTC | CASSPRGRGLGGYTF
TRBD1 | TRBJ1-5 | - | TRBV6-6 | TGTGCCAGCAGTCCCTCCTCCGGACAGGGGGTTCAGCCCCAGCATTTT | CASSPSSGQGVQPQHF
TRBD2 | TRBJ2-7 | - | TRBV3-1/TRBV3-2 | TGTGCCAGCAGCCAAGCCTCTCTAGCGGACGAGCAGTACTTC | CASSQASLADEQYF
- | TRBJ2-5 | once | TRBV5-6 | TGTGCCAGCAGCTTGGCCGAGGGGGTGACCCAGTACTTC | CASSLAEGVTQYF
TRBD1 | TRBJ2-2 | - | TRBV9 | TGTGCCAGCAGCGTAGATCGGACAGGGGTGGGCGGGGAGCTGTTTTTT | CASSVDRTGVGGELFF
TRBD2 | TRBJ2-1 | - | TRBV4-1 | TGCGCCAGCAGCCAAGATAAGGGACTAGCGGGGGGGGAGCAGTTCTTC | CASSQDKGLAGGEQFF
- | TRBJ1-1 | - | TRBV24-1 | TGTGCCACCAGTGCCCCGAGGATCATGAACACTGAAGCTTTCTTT | CATSAPRIMNTEAFF
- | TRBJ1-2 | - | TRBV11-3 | TGTGCCAGCAGGATCTCGGTCCATGGCTACACCTTC | CASRISVHGYTF
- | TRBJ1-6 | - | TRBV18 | TGTGCCAGCTCACCCCGCCAGGAGGAATCACCCCTCCACTTT | CASSPRQEESPLHF
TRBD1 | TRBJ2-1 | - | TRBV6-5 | TGTGCCAGCAGTCGGACAGGGTTCTACAATGAGCAGTTCTTC | CASSRTGFYNEQFF
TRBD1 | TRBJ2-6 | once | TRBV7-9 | TGTGCCAGCAGCTCCGGACAGGACCACTCTGGGGCCAACGTCCTGACTTTC | CASSSGQDHSGANVLTF
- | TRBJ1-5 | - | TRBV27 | TGTGCCAGCAGTTCTGCTGGGGGGGGCGGGCAGCCCCAGCATTTT | CASSSAGGGGQPQHF
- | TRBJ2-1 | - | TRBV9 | TGTGCCAGCAGCCCAGGGATCTTC | CASSPGIF
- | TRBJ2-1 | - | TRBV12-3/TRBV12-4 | TGTGCCAGCAGTTCGGGGCAGGGGCATGAGCAGTTCTTC | CASSSGQGHEQFF
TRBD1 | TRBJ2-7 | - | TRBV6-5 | TGTGCCAGCAGGGCGACAGGGGGCGTTACCTACGAGCAGTACTTC | CASRATGGVTYEQYF
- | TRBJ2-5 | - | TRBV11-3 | TGTGCCAGCAGCTCAGACCCACAAGAGACCCAGTACTTC | CASSSDPQETQYF
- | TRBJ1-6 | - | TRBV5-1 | TGCGCCAGCAGGGCAGGGTTAACCTCCTATAATTCACCCCTCCACTTT | CASRAGLTSYNSPLHF
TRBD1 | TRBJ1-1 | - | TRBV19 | TGTGCCAGTAGTATGCCCAGCCCAGGGGGTGGGTCTGAAGCTTTCTTT | CASSMPSPGGGSEAFF
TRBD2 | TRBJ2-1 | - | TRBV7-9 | TGTGCCAGCGGAGGGAGCGGGAGGCTCGGTAATGAGCAGTTCTTC | CASGGSGRLGNEQFF
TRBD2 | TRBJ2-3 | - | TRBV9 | TGTGCCAGCAGCGCGACTAGCGGCCAAAGGGATACGCAGTATTTT | CASSATSGQRDTQYF
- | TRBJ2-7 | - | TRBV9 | TGTGCCAGCAGCTCAGCCCCAGGGGTCACCTACGAGCAGTACTTC | CASSSAPGVTYEQYF
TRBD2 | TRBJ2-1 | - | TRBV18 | TGTGCCAGCTCACCATCCCTAGCGGGAGCCTACAATGAGCAGTTCTTC | CASSPSLAGAYNEQFF
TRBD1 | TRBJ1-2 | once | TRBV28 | TGTGCCAGCAGTTTAGGGGGACAGGGAAGGGGCTACACCTTC | CASSLGGQGRGYTF
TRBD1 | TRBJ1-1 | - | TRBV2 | TGTGCCAGCAGCCTCGGGACAGTGAACACTGAAGCTTTCTTT | CASSLGTVNTEAFF
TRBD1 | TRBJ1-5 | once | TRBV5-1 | TGCGCCAGCAGCTTGGGGGACAGGGGGCCGTTGGGCAATCAGCCCCAGCATTTT | CASSLGDRGPLGNQPQHF
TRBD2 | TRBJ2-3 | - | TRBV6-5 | TGTGCCAGCAGGGGACTAGCGGGAGGGGTAGATACGCAGTATTTT | CASRGLAGGVDTQYF
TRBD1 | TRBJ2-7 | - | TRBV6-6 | TGTGCCAGCAGTTTATCCGGGACAGGTATCTACGAGCAGTACTTC | CASSLSGTGIYEQYF
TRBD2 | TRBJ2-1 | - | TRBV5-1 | TGCGCCAGCAGCTTAGTTTCTCGAGCGGGGGACTCCTACAATGAGCAGTTCTTC | CASSLVSRAGDSYNEQFF
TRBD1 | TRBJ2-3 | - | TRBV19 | TGTGCCAGTAAGGTAGGGACAGCCAGCACAGATACGCAGTATTTT | CASKVGTASTDTQYF
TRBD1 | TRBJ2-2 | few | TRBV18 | TGTGCCAGCTCACCACGTACCCGGGACAGGGCGAGCACCGGGGAGCTGTTTTTT | CASSPRTRDRASTGELFF
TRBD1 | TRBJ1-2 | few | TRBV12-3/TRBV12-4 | TGTGCCAGCAGTTTGGGGACAGGGACTGGCTACACCTTC | CASSLGTGTGYTF
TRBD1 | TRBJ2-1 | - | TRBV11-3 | TGTGCCAGCAGTGCCGACAGGGGTTACAATGAGCAGTTCTTC | CASSADRGYNEQFF
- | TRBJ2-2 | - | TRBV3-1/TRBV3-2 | TGTGCCAGCAGCCAAGGAGGCTTTTGGAACACCGGGGAGCTGTTTTTT | CASSQGGFWNTGELFF
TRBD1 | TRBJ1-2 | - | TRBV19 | TGTGCCAGTAGTATACAGGGGGCAAGCTACACCTTC | CASSIQGASYTF
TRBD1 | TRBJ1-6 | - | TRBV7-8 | TGTGCCAGCAGCACATCGGTGACAGGGGCCACCTATAATTCACCCCTCCACTTT | CASSTSVTGATYNSPLHF
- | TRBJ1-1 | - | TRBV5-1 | TGCGCCAGCAGCTTGGCAGGGGAGACTGAAGCTTTCTTT | CASSLAGETEAFF
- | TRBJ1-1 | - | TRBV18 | TGTGCCAGCTCACCCTCGGGTCTTATGAACACTGAAGCTTTCTTT | CASSPSGLMNTEAFF
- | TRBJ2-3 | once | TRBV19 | TGTGCCAGTAGTATCGTCCAGGGAAGGGCAGATACGCAGTATTTT | CASSIVQGRADTQYF
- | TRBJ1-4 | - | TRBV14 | TGTGCCAGCAGTCTGGGTCAGGTAAGAACTAATGAAAAACTGTTTTTT | CASSLGQVRTNEKLFF
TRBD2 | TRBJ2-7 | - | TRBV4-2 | TGTGCCAGCAGCCAAGATTTGGGGACTACTTTCTCCTACGAGCAGTACTTC | CASSQDLGTTFSYEQYF
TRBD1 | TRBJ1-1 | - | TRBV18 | TGTGCCAGCTCACGGACAGGAAACACTGAAGCTTTCTTT | CASSRTGNTEAFF
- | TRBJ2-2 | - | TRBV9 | TGTGCCAGCAGCGGGGTTAGGAGCACCGGGGAGCTGTTTTTT | CASSGVRSTGELFF
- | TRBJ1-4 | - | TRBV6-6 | TGTGCCAGCAGTTCTACTGAAAAACTGTTTTTT | CASSSTEKLFF